The 26 T cell receptor beta chains listed next were all sequenced from one sample in a study of cytomegalovirus exposure and HLA in healthy donors. Primers for the PCR totalled 60 Vbeta and 13 Jbeta. Assay used: immunoSEQ multiplex PCR; TCRdb lists only in-frame clones, some missing. The sample carries fewer than 120,000 clones, around 87% recorded once. The sample taken for sequencing was PBMCs. The receptors come from a man aged 35 to 55 in good health and CMV-seronegative.

Here the CDR3 DNA reads TGTGCCAGCAGCTTAAAGCAGGGGGCAACTAATGAAAAACTGTTTTTT. Translating gives CASSLKQGATNEKLFF. The genes are TRBV5-6 and TRBJ1-4; 7 bases align to TRBD1. V lost 2 bases and J lost 0; bases outside the gene matches: 4. Germline V gene lookup returns CDR1 SGHDT and CDR2 YYEEEE. The CDR3 sequence is 16 residues long.

The chain carries TRBV6-5 and TRBJ2-2; possible D gene TRBD1, 6 bases. The germline V and J ends were trimmed by 2 bases and 6 bases, with 16 bases remaining between them. This CDR3 has 16 residues. Germline V CDR1 and CDR2: MNHEY, SVGAGI. CDR3 region: CASSYGVGGKSGELFF. CDR3 sequence (DNA): TGTGCCAGCAGTTACGGGGTAGGGGGAAAATCCGGGGAGCTGTTTTTT.

The chain couples TRBV5-4 to TRBJ1-1; a possible D gene is TRBD1 (6 bases). This CDR3 contains 13 residues. The germline V and J ends were trimmed by 4 bases and 1 base, with 8 bases remaining between them. The germline V gene has CDR1 SGHNT and CDR2 YYREEE (reference sequence). CDR3 sequence reads: CASSMDRNTEAFF. The CDR3 DNA is TGTGCCAGCAGCATGGACAGGAACACTGAAGCTTTCTTT.

V gene TRBV28 combines with J gene TRBJ1-5; TRBD1 might be the D (5 bases). The germline V gene encodes CDR1 MDHEN and CDR2 SYDVKM. This CDR3 comprises 14 residues. V lost 7 bases and J 3 bases, leaving 13 bases between the germline ends. CDR3 nucleotides: TGTGCCAGCAATAGGGGCAGCGCCAATCAGCCCCAGCATTTT. Residues: CASNRGSANQPQHF.

The chain has TRBV4-1 and TRBJ2-1; TRBD2 matches at 11 bases. Germline V lookup: CDR1 MGHRA, CDR2 YSYEKL. The CDR3 is 16 residues long. V lost 2 bases to trimming and J lost 4 bases; unmatched junction nucleotides: 4. This CDR3 is CASSQTSGGMYNEQFF. The CDR3 nucleotides are TGCGCCAGCAGCCAAACTAGCGGGGGCATGTACAATGAGCAGTTCTTC.

This chain joins TRBV6-5 and TRBJ1-5, with D unresolved. The V and J ends lost 6 bases and 5 bases respectively, with 14 bases between them. Germline V gene data show CDR1 as MNHEY and CDR2 as SVGAGI. This CDR3 comprises 14 residues. The chain's CDR3 is CASRDRGFDQPQHF. DNA of the CDR3: TGTGCCAGCAGAGACCGGGGATTCGATCAGCCCCAGCATTTT.

V is TRBV6-6 and J is TRBJ2-5, with D possibly matching TRBD2 (5 bases). Deletions cut 2 bases from V and 5 bases from J, with 12 bases between. The CDR3 sequence is 14 residues long. Germline assignment: CDR1 MNHNY and CDR2 SVGAGI (reference sequence). Here the CDR3 reads CASSYPGAGETQYF. The CDR3 DNA is TGTGCCAGCAGTTACCCCGGTGCGGGTGAGACCCAGTACTTC.

The CDR3 DNA reads as TGTGCCAGCAGCTTGCTAGGTGTTGGATCGGGGGAGACCCAGTACTTC. It yields the protein CASSLLGVGSGETQYF. The chain employs TRBV7-2 and TRBJ2-5; tentatively, D is TRBD2 (5 bases). This CDR3 has 16 residues. The germline V gene encodes CDR1 SGHTA and CDR2 FQGNSA. Trimming pared 3 bases from V and 5 bases from J, leaving 19 bases between.

The chain joins TRBV6-1 to TRBJ1-4; 7 nucleotides line up with TRBD1. CDR3 length: 13 residues. After removal of 8 bases from V and 7 bases from J, the junction contained 7 bases not matched to a gene. CDR1 and CDR2 (germline): MNHNS, SASEGT. The CDR3 here is CASAPGQREKLFF. The CDR3 DNA reads TGTGCCAGCGCCCCGGGACAGCGTGAAAAACTGTTTTTT.

The V and J genes are TRBV14 and TRBJ1-2; tentative D call: TRBD1 (6 bases). V was pared by 1 base and J by 7 bases, with 13 bases between. The CDR3 runs 14 residues. Germline CDR1 reads SGHDN; CDR2 reads FVKESK. For the CDR3, the DNA is TGTGCCAGCAGCCAAGGCGCCAGGGGCTTTGGCTACACCTTC. Translation gives CASSQGARGFGYTF.

This sequence joins TRBV5-1 and TRBJ1-4, with D unclear. Germline values: CDR1 SGHRS, CDR2 YFSETQ. The germline V and J ends were trimmed by 7 bases and 4 bases, with 17 bases remaining between them. This CDR3 has 15 amino acids. DNA of the CDR3: TGCGCCAGCCACTCCGGGAGAACGAGTAATGAAAAACTGTTTTTT. Translated: CASHSGRTSNEKLFF.

As DNA, the CDR3 is TGTGCCAGTGAGAGACCGACAGTCAACTATGGCTACACCTTC. Translation: CASERPTVNYGYTF. This chain uses TRBV19 with TRBJ1-2; perhaps TRBD1 as D (5 bases). There are 14 residues in the CDR3. The germline CDR1 and CDR2 sequences are LNHDA and SQIVND (reference sequence). V lost 8 bases and J lost 2, with 15 bases in between.

This sequence joins TRBV5-6 and TRBJ1-3; D is undetermined. V lost 2 bases and J 3 bases, leaving 3 bases between the germline ends. This CDR3 region has 12 residues. CDR1 and CDR2 (germline): SGHDT, YYEEEE. In nucleotides, the CDR3 is TGTGCCAGCAGCTTTTATGGAAACACCATATATTTT. Its protein product is CASSFYGNTIYF.

This rearrangement joins TRBV4-1 to TRBJ1-5; D unclear. Germline V gene sequence: CDR1 MGHRA, CDR2 YSYEKL. V lost 1 base and J lost 1, with 14 bases in between. The CDR3 extends over 17 amino acids. The CDR3 sequence: CASSQAEGRSSNQPQHF. DNA for the CDR3: TGCGCCAGCAGCCAAGCGGAGGGCAGGTCGAGCAATCAGCCCCAGCATTTT.

V is TRBV6-5 and J is TRBJ1-1, with 10 positions matching TRBD1. The CDR3 has 12 amino acids. J lost 10 bases, V lost 5 bases, and 4 bases had no gene match. Germline-derived CDR1 and CDR2 are MNHEY and SVGAGI. The CDR3 loop reads CASSNRQGAAFF. CDR3 nucleotides: TGTGCCAGCAGTAACCGACAGGGGGCAGCTTTCTTT.

The sample holds one count of this clone. This chain uses TRBV6-5 with TRBJ2-2; D perhaps matches TRBD1 (6 bases). Deletions cut 7 bases from V and 7 bases from J, with 16 bases between. This CDR3 region has 14 residues. Per germline, CDR1 MNHEY and CDR2 SVGAGI. The CDR3 region has the DNA TGTGCCAGCACGGGCCGTACAGGGAACGGGGAGCTGTTTTTT. This codes for CASTGRTGNGELFF.

V is TRBV28 and J is TRBJ2-3; 13 positions match TRBD2. CDR1 is MDHEN and CDR2 is SYDVKM in the germline V gene. The CDR3 consists of 18 residues. Trimming at V came to 3 bases and at J to 3 bases, leaving 9 bases not matched to a gene. CDR3 nucleotides: TGTGCCAGCAGTTTGTACTCGGGACTAGCGGGGTTGACAGATACGCAGTATTTT. This translates into CASSLYSGLAGLTDTQYF.

V usage is TRBV5-4 and J usage is TRBJ1-4, with 7 bases that match TRBD1. The CDR3 covers 13 residues. V dropped 1 base and J dropped 6; count of bases not matched to a gene: 0. Per germline, CDR1 SGHNT and CDR2 YYREEE (reference sequence). The CDR3 loop reads CASSLTGDEKLFF. CDR3 in DNA: TGTGCCAGCAGCTTGACAGGGGATGAAAAACTGTTTTTT.

The chain recombines TRBV29-1 with TRBJ2-7, with D tentatively TRBD1 (5 bases). V lost 7 bases and J lost 0, with 13 bases in between. The CDR3 loop spans 13 amino acids. CDR1 and CDR2 from the germline V gene are SQVTM and ANQGSEA. Here the CDR3 DNA reads TGCAGCGCTGAGACAGACAGCTCCTACGAGCAGTACTTC. It codes for CSAETDSSYEQYF.

V and J are TRBV6-5 and TRBJ2-3, with 13 nucleotides matching TRBD2. V dropped 4 bases and J dropped 6; count of bases not matched to a gene: 7. CDR1 MNHEY and CDR2 SVGAGI come from the germline V gene. The CDR3 is 16 amino acids. The CDR3 protein is CASSSVLAGGPDTQYF. CDR3 DNA: TGTGCCAGCAGTTCCGTACTAGCGGGGGGGCCTGATACGCAGTATTTT.

The chain links TRBV6-5 to TRBJ1-5; D not certain. CDR1 and CDR2 from the germline V gene are MNHEY and SVGAGI. The V end lost 8 bases, the J end lost 0 bases, and 14 bases lay between the germline ends. CDR3 length: 15 amino acids. The CDR3 loop is CASSSRVDSNQPQHF. For the CDR3, the DNA is TGTGCCAGCTCTAGTCGAGTGGATAGCAATCAGCCCCAGCATTTT.

The chain employs TRBV28 and TRBJ1-5; D ambiguous. Germline CDR1 reads MDHEN; CDR2 reads SYDVKM. This CDR3 contains 15 residues. Trimming removed 4 bases from V and 4 bases from J, with 14 bases in between. This CDR3 reads CASSYPNPGNQPQHF. CDR3 DNA: TGTGCCAGCAGTTATCCAAACCCGGGTAATCAGCCCCAGCATTTT.

In this sample, this clone turned up once. The CDR3 is CASSHRDRGNQPQHF. The CDR3 bases are TGTGCCAGCAGCCACCGGGACAGGGGCAATCAGCCCCAGCATTTT. This chain uses TRBV6-1 with TRBJ1-5; 9 positions match TRBD1. Germline assignment: CDR1 MNHNS and CDR2 SASEGT. The ends lost 6 bases at V and 2 bases at J; junction bases unmatched: 5. CDR3 size: 15 residues.

This chain joins TRBV28 and TRBJ1-2; no reliable D call. The germline V gene has CDR1 MDHEN and CDR2 SYDVKM. The CDR3 sequence is 12 residues long. V dropped 6 bases and J dropped 0 bases, with 5 bases sitting between them. The CDR3 bases are TGTGCCAGCAGGAGAACTAACTATGGCTACACCTTC. It translates to CASRRTNYGYTF.

V and J are TRBV30 and TRBJ1-2; D may be TRBD1 (6 bases). The germline V and J ends were trimmed by 8 bases and 0 bases, with 13 bases remaining between them. The V gene's germline CDR1 is GTSNPN and CDR2 SVGIG (reference sequence). The length of the CDR3 is 13 residues. CDR3 loop: CALGGAANYGYTF. Here the CDR3 DNA reads TGTGCCCTGGGGGGGGCTGCTAACTATGGCTACACCTTC.

The chain recombines TRBV7-9 with TRBJ2-1; tentatively, D is TRBD2 (6 bases). V was shortened by 4 bases and J by 7 bases, with 14 bases between the two germline ends. CDR1 is SEHNR, CDR2 FQNEAQ, per germline (reference sequence). This CDR3 spans 14 amino acids. In nucleotides, the CDR3 is TGTGCCAGCAGCTCTGGAGGGGCGGGGAATGAGCAGTTCTTC. Protein: CASSSGGAGNEQFF.